This TCR beta chain was recovered during a study of T-cell reconstitution after alpha-beta-depleted transplantation in children. V trimming: 2 bases; J trimming: 7 bases; junction bases outside the gene matches: 5. Germline V gene data show CDR1 as SGHRS and CDR2 as YFSETQ. There are 14 residues in the CDR3. This clonotype was counted ten times or more. Researchers prepared the TCRbeta library using unique molecular identifiers, the study reports. TCRdb redid the calling of the PCR reads with MiXCR, one entry per CDR3 protein. The sample shows 400,000 to 550,000 distinct CDR3 sequences, roughly a tenth of them seen only once.

The clonotype comes from a child aged 2-15 years with inherited bone marrow failure, due to receive a stem cell transplant. The specimen comprised PBMCs, sampled before TCRalphabeta/CD19-depleted stem cell transplant. The chain joins TRBV5-1 to TRBJ2-2; TRBD1 agrees at 7 bases. The DNA for the CDR3 is TGCGCCAGCAGCTTTCAGGGGGAAGTCGGGGAGCTGTTTTTT. Amino acid sequence: CASSFQGEVGELFF.